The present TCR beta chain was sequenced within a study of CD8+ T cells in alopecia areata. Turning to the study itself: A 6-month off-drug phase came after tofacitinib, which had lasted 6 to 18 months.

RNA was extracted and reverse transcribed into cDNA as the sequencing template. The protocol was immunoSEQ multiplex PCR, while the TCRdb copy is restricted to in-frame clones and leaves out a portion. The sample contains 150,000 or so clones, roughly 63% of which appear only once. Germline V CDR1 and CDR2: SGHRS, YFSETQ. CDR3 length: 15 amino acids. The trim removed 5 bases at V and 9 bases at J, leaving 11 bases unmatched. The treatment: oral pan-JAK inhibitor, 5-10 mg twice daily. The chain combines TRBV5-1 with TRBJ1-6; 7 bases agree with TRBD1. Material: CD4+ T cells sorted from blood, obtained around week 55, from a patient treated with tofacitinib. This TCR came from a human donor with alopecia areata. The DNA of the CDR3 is TGCGCCAGCAGACCGGGGGACAGTGAAAGTTCACCCCTCCACTTT. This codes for CASRPGDSESSPLHF.